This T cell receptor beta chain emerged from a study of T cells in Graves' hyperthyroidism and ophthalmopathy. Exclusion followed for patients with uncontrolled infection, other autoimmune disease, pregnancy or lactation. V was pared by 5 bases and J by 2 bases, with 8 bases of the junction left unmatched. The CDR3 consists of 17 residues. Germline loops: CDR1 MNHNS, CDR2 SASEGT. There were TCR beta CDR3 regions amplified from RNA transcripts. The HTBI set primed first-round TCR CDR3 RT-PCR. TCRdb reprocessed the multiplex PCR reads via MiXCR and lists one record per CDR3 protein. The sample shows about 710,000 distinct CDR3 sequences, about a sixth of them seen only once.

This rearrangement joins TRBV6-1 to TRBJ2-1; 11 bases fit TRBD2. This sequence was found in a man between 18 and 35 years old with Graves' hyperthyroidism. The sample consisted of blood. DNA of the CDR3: TGTGCCAGCAGTACGGGACTAGCGGACGGCCCCTACAATGAGCAGTTCTTC. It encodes CASSTGLADGPYNEQFF.